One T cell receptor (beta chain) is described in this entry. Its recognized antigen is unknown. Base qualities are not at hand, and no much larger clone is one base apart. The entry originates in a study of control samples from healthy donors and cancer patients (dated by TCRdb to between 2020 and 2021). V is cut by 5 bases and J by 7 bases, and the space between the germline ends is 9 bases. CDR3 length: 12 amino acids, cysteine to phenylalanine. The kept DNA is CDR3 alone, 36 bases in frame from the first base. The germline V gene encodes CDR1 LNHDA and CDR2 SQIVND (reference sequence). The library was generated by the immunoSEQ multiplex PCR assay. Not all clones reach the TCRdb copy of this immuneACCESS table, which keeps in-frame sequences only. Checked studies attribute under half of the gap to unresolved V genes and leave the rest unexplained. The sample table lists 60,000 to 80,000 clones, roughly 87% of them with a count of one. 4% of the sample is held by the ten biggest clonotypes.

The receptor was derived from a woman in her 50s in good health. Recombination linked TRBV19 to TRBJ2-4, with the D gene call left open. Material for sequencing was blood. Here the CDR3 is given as CASSSLENIQYF. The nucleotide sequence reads TGTGCCAGTAGTTCTCTAGAGAACATTCAGTACTTC.